The 30 T cell receptor beta chains listed next were all sequenced from one sample in a study of shared clonotypes between healthy human individuals. The data were produced by immunoSEQ multiplex PCR, yet TCRdb's version contains in-frame clones alone and is incomplete. Counted here are around 2.1 million clones, more than 85% occurring once; the ten biggest clones make up over 1.5%. The naive CD8 subset, CD45RO-negative cells positively selected for CCR7, excluded terminally differentiated effector memory CD45RA+ cells. Sequencing was performed on naive CD8+ T cells from PBMCs. Receptors were obtained from a man aged 18 to 30 in good health. Some clones in this sample may be carry-over from other donors' samples.

V usage is TRBV27 and J usage is TRBJ1-2; D uncertain. CDR1 is MNHEY and CDR2 is SMNVEV in the germline V gene (reference sequence). V dropped 3 bases and J dropped 8 bases, with 19 bases sitting between them. This CDR3 has 15 residues. CDR3 sequence: CASSLAAGFLEGYTF. CDR3 coding DNA: TGTGCCAGCAGTTTGGCGGCGGGTTTCCTTGAGGGCTACACCTTC.

The chain links TRBV5-1 to TRBJ2-5; the D is unclear. The CDR3 is 17 amino acids. Per germline, CDR1 SGHRS and CDR2 YFSETQ. Trimming left V 0 bases short and J 2 bases short, with 17 bases between. The CDR3 spells CASSLALAPPGQETQYF. The DNA for the CDR3 is TGCGCCAGCAGCTTGGCTCTCGCCCCCCCAGGTCAAGAGACCCAGTACTTC. Using reference TRBV5-1 and TRBJ2-5 for the parts outside the CDR3, the full variable domain is KAGVTQTPRYLIKTRGQQVTLSCSPISGHRSVSWYQQTPGQGLQFLFEYFSETQRNKGNFPGRFSGRQFSNSRSEMNVSTLELGDSALYLCASSLALAPPGQETQYFGPGTRLLVL.

This chain joins TRBV15 and TRBJ2-1, with 9 bases matching TRBD2. V lost 0 bases to trimming and J lost 5 bases; unmatched junction nucleotides: 11. In germline, CDR1 is LNHNV, CDR2 YYDKDF (reference sequence). CDR3 length equals 18 residues. The CDR3 DNA sequence: TGTGCCACCAGCAGAGAACGGAGACTAGCGGATTTAAACAATGAGCAGTTCTTC. This sequence encodes CATSRERRLADLNNEQFF.

In this sample, this clone turned up a few times. Within the sample, other DNA sequences also encode this same CDR3. This chain uses TRBV28 with TRBJ1-5, with unresolved D. This CDR3 region has 11 residues. Germline loops: CDR1 MDHEN, CDR2 SYDVKM. Trimming took off 5 bases at V and 3 bases at J, with 2 bases between the two ends. The CDR3 bases are TGTGCCAGCAGTGCCAATCAGCCCCAGCATTTT. Its protein product is CASSANQPQHF.

V is TRBV7-3 and J is TRBJ2-3, with 9 nucleotides matching TRBD2. CDR1 and CDR2 (germline): SGHTA, FQGTGA. This CDR3 contains 14 residues. The junction had 4 bases not matched to a gene; V was cut back by 3 bases and J by 6 bases. The CDR3 DNA reads TGTGCCAGCAGCTTCTTAGCGGGAGCGGATACGCAGTATTTT. Translation gives CASSFLAGADTQYF.

The chain employs TRBV14 and TRBJ2-7; TRBD1 might be the D (6 bases). There are 19 residues in the CDR3. The V end lost 0 bases, the J end lost 5 bases, and 26 bases lay between the germline ends. Per the germline V gene, CDR1 is SGHDN and CDR2 is FVKESK. CDR3 amino acids: CASSQDKGREQGRPHEQYF. The CDR3 nucleotides are TGTGCCAGCAGCCAAGATAAGGGACGGGAACAGGGCCGCCCCCACGAGCAGTACTTC. Full variable domain (remainder filled in from reference TRBV14 and TRBJ2-7): EAGVTQFPSHSVIEKGQTVTLRCDPISGHDNLYWYRRVMGKEIKFLLHFVKESKQDESGMPNNRFLAERTGGTYSTLKVQPAELEDSGVYFCASSQDKGREQGRPHEQYFGPGTRLTVT.

This sequence joins TRBV11-2 and TRBJ2-1, with 7 bases lining up with TRBD1. V was clipped by 5 bases and J by 3 bases; unmatched bases: 7. CDR3 length: 15 residues. The V gene's germline CDR1 is SGHAT and CDR2 FQNNGV. The CDR3 sequence: CASSDRDRHYNEQFF. The CDR3 nucleotides are TGTGCCAGCAGCGACCGGGACAGACACTACAATGAGCAGTTCTTC.

This clone was counted once. This chain links TRBV27 with TRBJ1-5; no reliable D call. The CDR3 contains 14 residues. Trimming removed 2 bases at V and 10 bases at J, with 15 bases between. In germline, CDR1 is MNHEY, CDR2 SMNVEV (reference sequence). CDR3 DNA sequence: TGTGCCAGCAGTTTAGGCCCGGGGATTTATCCCCAGCATTTT. Protein sequence: CASSLGPGIYPQHF.

The genes are TRBV4-2 and TRBJ2-1, with 9 bases lining up with TRBD2. Germline CDR1 and CDR2: LGHNA and YNFKEQ. CDR3 size: 16 residues. V lost 2 bases to trimming and J lost 4 bases; unmatched junction nucleotides: 6. Written as DNA, the CDR3 is TGTGCCAGCAGCCAACCCTTGCTAGCGGGGTACAATGAGCAGTTCTTC. It yields the protein CASSQPLLAGYNEQFF.

This rearrangement joins TRBV4-3 to TRBJ2-3, with TRBD2 matching 12 bases. Trimming at V came to 2 bases and at J to 0 bases, leaving 6 bases not matched to a gene. The CDR3 runs 18 residues. Germline V gene sequence: CDR1 LGHNA, CDR2 YSLEER. CDR3 in amino acids: CASSQRGTSGFSTDTQYF. For the CDR3, the DNA is TGCGCCAGCAGCCAAAGGGGGACTAGCGGGTTTAGCACAGATACGCAGTATTTT.

This sequence joins TRBV29-1 and TRBJ2-1; D perhaps matches TRBD2 (6 bases). CDR1 is SQVTM and CDR2 is ANQGSEA in the germline V gene. This CDR3 has 11 residues. Trimming took 4 bases from V and 9 from J, leaving 10 bases between them. The CDR3 region is CSVAQAGEQFF. DNA of the CDR3: TGCAGCGTTGCGCAAGCGGGTGAGCAGTTCTTC.

The CDR3 nucleotides read TGTGCCACCAGCTCCGACGGGTCTAGCGGGAAAGAGACCCAGTACTTC. Its translation is CATSSDGSSGKETQYF. The chain is built from TRBV15 and TRBJ2-5, with 9 bases that match TRBD2. CDR1 and CDR2 from the germline V gene are LNHNV and YYDKDF (reference sequence). This CDR3 contains 16 residues. Trimming at V came to 5 bases and at J to 3 bases, leaving 10 bases not matched to a gene.

The V call is TRBV18, the J call TRBJ2-3; no reliable D call. The germline gives CDR1 KGHSH, CDR2 LQKENI. Trimming cost V 3 bases and J 3 bases, with 16 bases left between them. CDR3 length: 16 residues. CDR3 region: CASSPSQRYLTDTQYF. The CDR3 nucleotides read TGTGCCAGCTCACCCTCCCAGCGTTACCTAACAGATACGCAGTATTTT.

The chain uses TRBV4-1 and TRBJ2-1; D may correspond to TRBD1 or TRBD2 (5 bases each). Between the trimmed V and J ends, which lost 4 bases and 3 bases, there was a span of 10 bases. The CDR3 length is 14 residues. CDR1 and CDR2 from the germline V gene are MGHRA and YSYEKL. CDR3 DNA sequence: TGCGCCAGCAGCCCCCCGGGGCTCTACAATGAGCAGTTCTTC. Translated: CASSPPGLYNEQFF.

This chain joins TRBV9 and TRBJ1-1; D uncertain. Between the trimmed V and J ends, which lost 0 bases and 4 bases, there was a span of 10 bases. The CDR3 consists of 14 residues. In germline, CDR1 is SGDLS, CDR2 YYNGEE. DNA for the CDR3: TGTGCCAGCAGCGTAGATTACCTTGGCACTGAAGCTTTCTTT. Translation: CASSVDYLGTEAFF.

V and J are TRBV25-1 and TRBJ1-1; TRBD1 agrees at 7 bases. V was clipped by 6 bases and J by 4 bases; unmatched bases: 5. The CDR3 has 13 amino acids. Looked up from germline, CDR1 is MGHDK and CDR2 is SYGVNS. The CDR3 loop is CASRLDRSTEAFF. The CDR3 nucleotides are TGTGCCAGCAGACTGGACAGGTCCACTGAAGCTTTCTTT.

The chain couples TRBV2 to TRBJ1-1, with 9 bases aligning to TRBD1. This CDR3 contains 16 residues. V lost 6 bases to trimming and J lost 4 bases; unmatched junction nucleotides: 12. Per germline, CDR1 SNHLY and CDR2 FYNNEI. DNA of the CDR3: TGTGCCAGCAGCAACTCCCGGGACAGGGTGGCCACTGAAGCTTTCTTT. This gives the protein CASSNSRDRVATEAFF. The variable domain in full, with the rest retrieved from reference TRBV2 and TRBJ1-1, is EPEVTQTPSHQVTQMGQEVILRCVPISNHLYFYWYRQILGQKVEFLVSFYNNEISEKSEIFDDQFSVERPDGSNFTLKIRSTKLEDSAMYFCASSNSRDRVATEAFFGQGTRLTVV.

The rearrangement links TRBV6-5 to TRBJ2-3, with 7 positions matching TRBD1. The germline CDR1 and CDR2 sequences are MNHEY and SVGAGI. The V gene end was trimmed by 6 bases and the J gene end by 7 bases; junction bases not matched to a gene: 7. This CDR3 spans 13 amino acids. The CDR3 sequence: CASSPDRDNTQYF. For the CDR3, the DNA is TGTGCCAGCAGCCCCGACAGGGATAATACGCAGTATTTT.

The chain recombines TRBV28 with TRBJ2-7; D ambiguous. Germline V CDR1 and CDR2: MDHEN, SYDVKM. CDR3 length: 15 residues. Trimming cost V 2 bases and J 0 bases, with 11 bases left between them. The CDR3 sequence: CASSLSPLSSYEQYF. CDR3 DNA: TGTGCCAGCAGTTTAAGCCCGTTGAGCTCCTACGAGCAGTACTTC. The whole variable domain, filled in from reference TRBV28 and TRBJ2-7, reads DVKVTQSSRYLVKRTGEKVFLECVQDMDHENMFWYRQDPGLGLRLIYFSYDVKMKEKGDIPEGYSVSREKKERFSLILESASTNQTSMYLCASSLSPLSSYEQYFGPGTRLTVT.

The chain combines TRBV27 with TRBJ1-1; 7 bases fit TRBD1. V lost 6 bases, J lost 4 bases, and 5 bases stayed unmatched. The CDR3 spans 13 residues. Germline CDR1 reads MNHEY; CDR2 reads SMNVEV (reference sequence). Written as DNA, the CDR3 is TGTGCCAGCAGCGATACAGGGGTCACTGAAGCTTTCTTT. It encodes CASSDTGVTEAFF.

This chain uses TRBV27 with TRBJ2-7, with D uncertain. V was cut by 5 bases and J by 3 bases, with 11 bases left in between. The CDR3 consists of 13 residues. Looked up from germline, CDR1 is MNHEY and CDR2 is SMNVEV (reference sequence). Here the CDR3 reads CASSVGLSYEQYF. The CDR3 DNA sequence: TGTGCCAGCAGTGTAGGCCTGAGCTACGAGCAGTACTTC.

Points on this clone: Other nucleotide sequences in the sample specify the same CDR3. The chain recombines TRBV5-6 with TRBJ1-1; 7 bases are shared with TRBD1. This CDR3 is 14 amino acids long. V was pared by 4 bases and J by 0 bases, with 3 bases of the junction left unmatched. Germline CDR1 SGHDT, CDR2 YYEEEE. This CDR3 is CASSLGTVNTEAFF. The DNA for the CDR3 is TGTGCCAGCAGCCTCGGGACAGTGAACACTGAAGCTTTCTTT.

The chain combines TRBV6-5 with TRBJ2-7; D remains ambiguous. CDR1 and CDR2 from the germline V gene are MNHEY and SVGAGI. Trimming cost V 2 bases and J 2 bases, with 7 bases left between them. The CDR3 runs 13 residues. This CDR3 reads CASSYGIPYEQYF. DNA of the CDR3: TGTGCCAGCAGTTACGGGATCCCCTACGAGCAGTACTTC.

This clone was seen just once. The CDR3 DNA sequence: TGTGCCAGTACCCCGACGGGACAGGGGAAAGAGACCCAGTACTTC. Translation: CASTPTGQGKETQYF. V and J are TRBV19 and TRBJ2-5; 10 bases match TRBD1. Germline V gives CDR1 LNHDA, CDR2 SQIVND (reference sequence). The CDR3 covers 15 residues. The ends lost 7 bases at V and 3 bases at J; junction bases unmatched: 8. The variable domain in full, with the rest retrieved from reference TRBV19 and TRBJ2-5, is DGGITQSPKYLFRKEGQNVTLSCEQNLNHDAMYWYRQDPGQGLRLIYYSQIVNDFQKGDIAEGYSVSREKKESFPLTVTSAQKNPTAFYLCASTPTGQGKETQYFGPGTRLLVL.

The V gene is TRBV4-3, the J gene TRBJ2-1; 7 bases are a match to TRBD1. The J segment lost 4 bases and the V segment lost 1 base, leaving 4 bases of the junction unmatched. The CDR3 has 15 residues. Looked up from germline, CDR1 is LGHNA and CDR2 is YSLEER. CDR3 sequence reads: CASSQGTGTYNEQFF. CDR3 in DNA: TGCGCCAGCAGCCAAGGGACAGGAACTTACAATGAGCAGTTCTTC.

The rearrangement uses TRBV19 and TRBJ1-3, with TRBD1 matching over 9 bases. The CDR3 length is 19 residues. Germline V gives CDR1 LNHDA, CDR2 SQIVND (reference sequence). V lost 5 bases, J lost 0 bases, and 14 bases stayed unmatched. DNA for the CDR3: TGTGCCAGTAGTCAAGGACAGGGGACCCCCGGACACTCTGGAAACACCATATATTTT. Protein sequence: CASSQGQGTPGHSGNTIYF. The whole variable domain, filled in from reference TRBV19 and TRBJ1-3, reads DGGITQSPKYLFRKEGQNVTLSCEQNLNHDAMYWYRQDPGQGLRLIYYSQIVNDFQKGDIAEGYSVSREKKESFPLTVTSAQKNPTAFYLCASSQGQGTPGHSGNTIYFGEGSWLTVV.

The V call is TRBV7-2, the J call TRBJ2-7, with unresolved D. V gave up 6 bases and J gave up 3 bases, with 15 bases separating them. CDR1 is SGHTA and CDR2 is FQGNSA in the germline V gene. The length of the CDR3 is 14 residues. The CDR3 DNA follows: TGTGCCAGCAGTCCTATGGGCTCCAACTACGAGCAGTACTTC. It codes for CASSPMGSNYEQYF.

This chain uses TRBV18 with TRBJ1-1; 9 nucleotides match TRBD1. With V trimmed by 6 bases and J by 4 bases, 6 bases remained unmatched. The CDR3 spans 14 residues. The germline V gene encodes CDR1 KGHSH and CDR2 LQKENI. The CDR3 DNA reads TGTGCCAGCTCTAGACAGGGGGGTAGCACTGAAGCTTTCTTT. This sequence encodes CASSRQGGSTEAFF.

This chain connects TRBV6-5 to TRBJ2-2; D is uncertain. The germline V gene has CDR1 MNHEY and CDR2 SVGAGI. The CDR3 length is 13 residues. V was shortened by 0 bases and J by 9 bases, with 8 bases between the two germline ends. CDR3 sequence: CASSYSLWRELFF. DNA for the CDR3: TGTGCCAGCAGTTACTCGCTTTGGAGGGAGCTGTTTTTT.

This chain links TRBV6-5 with TRBJ2-2; D is possibly TRBD2 (6 bases). From germline, CDR1 is MNHEY and CDR2 SVGAGI. V lost 2 bases to trimming and J lost 0 bases, with 10 bases between them. The CDR3 is 16 amino acids. The CDR3 sequence: CASSYARDANTGELFF. DNA for the CDR3: TGTGCCAGCAGTTACGCGCGGGACGCGAACACCGGGGAGCTGTTTTTT.